This T cell receptor beta chain was found in a study of cytomegalovirus exposure and HLA in healthy donors. Primers included in the PCR were 60 Vbeta and 13 Jbeta primers. This table comes from immunoSEQ multiplex PCR, and its TCRdb copy is limited to in-frame clones, with some not included. The table records about 65,000 clones, 70% to 80% of them present only once. With 5 bases clipped from V and 1 base from J, the junction kept 5 bases outside the gene matches. Germline loops: CDR1 SNHLY, CDR2 FYNNEI. The CDR3 consists of 15 residues. The donors gave bone marrow, and they were healthy. Sequencing was carried out using PBMCs. The gene calls are TRBV2 and TRBJ2-1, with TRBD2 matching 7 bases. The sequence derives from a girl aged 5 to 17 in good health and CMV-seropositive. The CDR3 here is CASSPREGSYNEQFF. The CDR3 DNA sequence: TGTGCCAGCAGTCCTAGGGAGGGGTCCTACAATGAGCAGTTCTTC.